This T cell receptor beta chain appears in the sequencing data of a study of CD8 T cells in Susac syndrome. cDNA came from about 0.51 to 1 ug RNA primed by random hexamers. TCRdb re-derived calls from the immunoSEQ multiplex PCR reads in MiXCR, one entry per CDR3 protein. The sample holds around 53,000 distinct CDR3 sequences, roughly 94% seen once. General observations from the study: The study identified around fifteen and five Susac-specific public clones in total CD8+ and CD8+ TEMRA repertoires.

With regard to this clonotype: The antigen is undetermined.

The germline V and J ends were trimmed by 6 bases and 2 bases, with 13 bases remaining between them. The CDR3 loop spans 13 amino acids. Germline V gene lookup returns CDR1 DFQATT and CDR2 SNEGSKA (reference sequence). Sequenced: CD8+ T cells from PBMCs. This TCR was recovered from a human donor with Susac syndrome. V is TRBV20-1 and J is TRBJ1-2; perhaps TRBD1 as D (5 bases). For the CDR3, the DNA is TGCAGTGCCCCGAGGGGTTTGAACTATGGCTACACCTTC. It codes for CSAPRGLNYGYTF.